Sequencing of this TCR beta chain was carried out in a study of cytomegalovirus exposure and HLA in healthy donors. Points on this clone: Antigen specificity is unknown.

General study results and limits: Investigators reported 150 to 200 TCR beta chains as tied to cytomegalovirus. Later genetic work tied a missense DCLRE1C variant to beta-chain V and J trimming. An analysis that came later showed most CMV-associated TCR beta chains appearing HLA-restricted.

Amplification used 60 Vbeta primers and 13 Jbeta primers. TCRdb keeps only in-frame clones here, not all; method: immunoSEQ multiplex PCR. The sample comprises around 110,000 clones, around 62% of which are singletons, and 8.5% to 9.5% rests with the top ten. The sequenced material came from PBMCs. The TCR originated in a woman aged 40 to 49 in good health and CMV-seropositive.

The DNA for the CDR3 is TGTGCCACCAAGAGGGCAGTCAATTCACCCCTCCACTTT. Translation gives CATKRAVNSPLHF. This chain connects TRBV6-5 to TRBJ1-6; D gene ambiguous. This CDR3 is 13 amino acids long. V was trimmed by 10 bases and J by 7 bases, leaving 14 bases between them. Germline values: CDR1 MNHEY, CDR2 SVGAGI.